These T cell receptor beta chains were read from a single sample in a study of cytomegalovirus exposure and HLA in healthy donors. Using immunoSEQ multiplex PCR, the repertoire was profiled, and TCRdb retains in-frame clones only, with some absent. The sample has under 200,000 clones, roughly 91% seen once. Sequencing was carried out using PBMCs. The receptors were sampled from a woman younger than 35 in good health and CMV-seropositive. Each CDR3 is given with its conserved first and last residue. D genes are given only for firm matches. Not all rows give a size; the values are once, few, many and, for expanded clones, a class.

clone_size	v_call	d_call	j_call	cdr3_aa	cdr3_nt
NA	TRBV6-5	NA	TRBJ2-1	CASNPGLGEQFF	TGTGCCAGCAACCCAGGGCTCGGTGAGCAGTTCTTC
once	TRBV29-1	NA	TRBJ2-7	CSVEFIDEQYF	TGCAGCGTTGAATTTATCGACGAGCAGTACTTC
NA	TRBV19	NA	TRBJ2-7	CASRMVGGGFYEQYF	TGTGCCAGTAGAATGGTAGGCGGAGGGTTCTACGAGCAGTACTTC
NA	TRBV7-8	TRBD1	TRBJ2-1	CASSLALGQVYNEQFF	TGTGCCAGCAGCTTAGCGCTGGGACAGGTATACAATGAGCAGTTCTTC
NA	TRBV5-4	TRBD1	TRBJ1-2	CASTGTGDSNYGYTF	TGTGCCAGCACCGGGACAGGGGACTCTAACTATGGCTACACCTTC
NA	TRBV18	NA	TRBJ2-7	CASSPPSTTYEQYF	TGTGCCAGCTCACCGCCTAGTACTACCTACGAGCAGTACTTC
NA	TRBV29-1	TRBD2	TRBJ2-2	CSVRSAGVSGELFF	TGCAGCGTTAGATCGGCGGGAGTCTCCGGGGAGCTGTTTTTT
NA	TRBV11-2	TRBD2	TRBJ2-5	CASSSGKAGSSQETQYF	TGTGCCAGCAGCTCCGGAAAAGCGGGGTCCAGCCAAGAGACCCAGTACTTC
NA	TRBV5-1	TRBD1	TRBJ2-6	CASSPDRSSSGANVLTF	TGCGCCAGCAGCCCGGACAGGTCAAGCTCTGGGGCCAACGTCCTGACTTTC
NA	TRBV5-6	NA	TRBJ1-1	CASSFERRQIMNTEAFF	TGTGCCAGCAGCTTCGAAAGGAGACAGATCATGAACACTGAAGCTTTCTTT
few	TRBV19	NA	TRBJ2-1	CASSPTLAAYNEQFF	TGTGCCAGTAGTCCCACGTTAGCGGCCTACAATGAGCAGTTCTTC
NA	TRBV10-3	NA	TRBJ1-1	CAISEGQNTEAFF	TGTGCCATCAGTGAAGGACAGAACACTGAAGCTTTCTTT
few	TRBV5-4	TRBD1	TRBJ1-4	CASSTGTGLATNEKLFF	TGTGCCAGCAGCACCGGGACAGGGCTTGCAACTAATGAAAAACTGTTTTTT
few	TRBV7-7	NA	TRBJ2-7	CASSKLPHEQYF	TGTGCTAGCAGCAAACTTCCCCACGAGCAGTACTTC
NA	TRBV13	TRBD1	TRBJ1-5	CASSPGTGDGSPHF	TGTGCCAGCAGCCCCGGGACAGGAGACGGTTCGCCGCATTTT
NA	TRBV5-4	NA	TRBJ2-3	CASSNMYRGTDTQYF	TGTGCCAGCAGCAATATGTATCGAGGGACAGATACGCAGTATTTT
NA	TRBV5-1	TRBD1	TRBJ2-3	CASSLGMVTGGSDTQYF	TGCGCCAGCAGCTTGGGCATGGTCACAGGGGGTTCAGATACGCAGTATTTT
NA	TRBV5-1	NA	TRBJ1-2	CASSRTVYGYTF	TGCGCCAGCAGCAGGACAGTCTATGGCTACACCTTC
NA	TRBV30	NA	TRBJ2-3	CAWSRHTDTQYF	TGTGCCTGGAGTCGACACACAGATACGCAGTATTTT
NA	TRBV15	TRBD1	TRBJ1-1	CATSRDRGAEAFF	TGTGCCACCAGCAGGGACAGGGGGGCTGAAGCTTTCTTT
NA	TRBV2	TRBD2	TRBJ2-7	CASSEGGRDHEQYF	TGTGCCAGCAGTGAAGGGGGGAGGGACCACGAGCAGTACTTC
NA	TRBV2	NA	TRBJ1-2	CASSPDMGTYTF	TGTGCCAGCAGTCCTGACATGGGTACCTACACCTTC
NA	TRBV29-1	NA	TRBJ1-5	CSVVTGNQPQHF	TGCAGCGTTGTAACCGGGAATCAGCCCCAGCATTTT
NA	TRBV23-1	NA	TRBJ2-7	CASSQSSQGLDEQYF	TGCGCCAGCAGTCAATCCAGCCAGGGTCTCGACGAGCAGTACTTC
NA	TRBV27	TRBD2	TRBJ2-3	CASNKRESDTQYF	TGTGCCAGCAACAAGCGGGAGTCAGATACGCAGTATTTT
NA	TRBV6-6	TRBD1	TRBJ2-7	CASRGTGITYEQYF	TGTGCCAGCAGGGGGACAGGGATAACCTACGAGCAGTACTTC
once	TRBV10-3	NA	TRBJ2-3	CAIGPAGSTDTQYF	TGTGCCATCGGGCCAGCGGGCAGCACAGATACGCAGTATTTT
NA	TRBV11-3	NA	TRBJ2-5	CASRPRVGETQYF	TGTGCCAGCCGACCGAGGGTCGGAGAGACCCAGTACTTC
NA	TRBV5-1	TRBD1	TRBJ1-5	CASSPGQAPGQPQHF	TGCGCCAGCAGCCCTGGACAGGCCCCAGGTCAGCCCCAGCATTTT
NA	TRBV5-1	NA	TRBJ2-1	CASSLELASNEQFF	TGCGCCAGCAGCTTGGAGCTAGCGAGCAATGAGCAGTTCTTC
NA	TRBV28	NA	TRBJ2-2	CASTRGGELFF	TGTGCCAGCACCCGCGGCGGGGAGCTGTTTTTT
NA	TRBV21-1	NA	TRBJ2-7	CASSKFREYPPYEQYF	TGTGCCAGCAGCAAATTTAGGGAGTATCCTCCCTACGAGCAGTACTTC
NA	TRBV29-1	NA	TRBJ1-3	CSVAVQGTPGNTIYF	TGCAGCGTAGCCGTCCAGGGGACCCCTGGAAACACCATATATTTT
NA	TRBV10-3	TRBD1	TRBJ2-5	CAIRDRGRETQYF	TGTGCCATCAGGGACAGGGGACGAGAGACCCAGTACTTC
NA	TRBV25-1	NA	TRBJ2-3	CASSEYGRDTQYF	TGTGCCAGCAGTGAATATGGCAGGGATACGCAGTATTTT
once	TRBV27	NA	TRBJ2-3	CASPGAITDTQYF	TGTGCCAGCCCGGGAGCGATCACAGATACGCAGTATTTT
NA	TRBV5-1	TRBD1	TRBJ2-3	CASTRQGTDTQYF	TGCGCCAGCACCAGACAGGGAACAGATACGCAGTATTTT
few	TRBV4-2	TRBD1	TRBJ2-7	CASSQAGDRIKTYEQYF	TGTGCCAGCAGCCAAGCTGGGGACAGGATTAAAACCTACGAGCAGTACTTC
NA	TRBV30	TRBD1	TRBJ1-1	CAWTGQGFLVTEAFF	TGTGCCTGGACGGGACAGGGGTTTTTGGTCACTGAAGCTTTCTTT
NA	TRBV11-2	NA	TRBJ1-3	CASSFGAGNTIYF	TGTGCCAGCAGCTTCGGGGCTGGAAACACCATATATTTT
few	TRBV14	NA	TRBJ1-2	CASSQTGRYGYTF	TGTGCCAGCAGCCAGACAGGCCGCTATGGCTACACCTTC
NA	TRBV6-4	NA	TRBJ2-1	CASSVRESGSYNEQFF	TGTGCCAGCAGTGTACGGGAGTCAGGTTCCTACAATGAGCAGTTCTTC
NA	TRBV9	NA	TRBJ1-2	CASSEAAAGRSNGYTF	TGTGCCAGCAGCGAGGCAGCGGCCGGAAGGTCCAATGGCTACACCTTC
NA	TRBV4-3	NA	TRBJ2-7	CASSRAHGAGSHEQYF	TGCGCCAGCAGCCGAGCCCATGGTGCGGGATCCCACGAGCAGTACTTC
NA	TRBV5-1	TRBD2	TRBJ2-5	CASSKGLAGAETQYF	TGCGCCAGCAGCAAGGGACTAGCGGGAGCAGAGACCCAGTACTTC
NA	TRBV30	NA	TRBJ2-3	CAWSAEGAGSTDTQYF	TGTGCCTGGAGTGCCGAGGGGGCGGGAAGCACAGATACGCAGTATTTT
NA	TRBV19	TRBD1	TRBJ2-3	CASNPDPGQGRYTQYF	TGTGCCAGTAACCCAGACCCGGGACAGGGAAGATATACGCAGTATTTT
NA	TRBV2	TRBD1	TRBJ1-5	CASSLQGANQPQHF	TGTGCCAGCAGCCTACAGGGGGCTAATCAGCCCCAGCATTTT
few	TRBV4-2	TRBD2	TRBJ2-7	CASSQDRAGGRREQYF	TGTGCCAGCAGCCAAGATCGAGCGGGAGGGCGGCGGGAGCAGTACTTC
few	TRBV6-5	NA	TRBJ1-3	CASIPSGAGNTIYF	TGTGCCAGCATCCCGTCAGGGGCTGGAAACACCATATATTTT
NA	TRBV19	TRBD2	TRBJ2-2	CASSMGREVTGELFF	TGTGCCAGTAGTATGGGGCGGGAGGTGACCGGGGAGCTGTTTTTT
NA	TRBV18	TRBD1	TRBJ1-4	CASSRDSTNEKLFF	TGTGCCAGCTCTAGGGACAGCACGAATGAAAAACTGTTTTTT
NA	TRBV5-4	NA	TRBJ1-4	CASSPKGENEKLFF	TGTGCCAGCAGCCCGAAGGGGGAAAATGAAAAACTGTTTTTT
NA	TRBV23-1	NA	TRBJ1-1	CASSQWALGGVPHTEAFF	TGCGCCAGCAGTCAATGGGCCCTCGGGGGGGTGCCACACACTGAAGCTTTCTTT
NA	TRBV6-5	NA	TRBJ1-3	CASTAGSGNTIYF	TGTGCCAGCACGGCGGGCTCTGGAAACACCATATATTTT
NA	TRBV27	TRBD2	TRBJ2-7	CASSLSGSLYEQYF	TGTGCCAGCAGTTTAAGCGGGAGTCTCTACGAGCAGTACTTC
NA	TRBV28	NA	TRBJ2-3	CASRAPGTQYF	TGTGCCAGCAGAGCCCCCGGTACGCAGTATTTT
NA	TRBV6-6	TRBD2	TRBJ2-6	CASSHRGAGANVLTF	TGTGCCAGCAGTCACCGGGGGGCTGGGGCCAACGTCCTGACTTTC
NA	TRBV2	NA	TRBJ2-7	CASDQRAPRSSYEQYF	TGTGCCAGCGACCAGCGCGCGCCCCGAAGCTCCTACGAGCAGTACTTC
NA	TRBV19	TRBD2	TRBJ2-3	CASSSSYSSGASTDTQYF	TGTGCCAGTAGTTCCTCCTACTCTAGCGGAGCTAGCACAGATACGCAGTATTTT